The 20 T cell receptor beta chains presented below share a single source sample, sequenced in a study of cytomegalovirus exposure and HLA in healthy donors. Primers: 60 Vbeta forward and 13 Jbeta reverse. The protocol was immunoSEQ multiplex PCR, while the TCRdb copy is restricted to in-frame clones and leaves out a portion. The sample carries roughly 66,000 clones, around 61% recorded once. The specimen sequenced was PBMCs. These receptor sequences come from a woman in her forties or fifties in good health and CMV-seronegative.

V and J are TRBV6-5 and TRBJ2-1, with D possibly being TRBD2 (5 bases). Trimming cost V 7 bases and J 9 bases, with 10 bases left between them. The germline CDR1 and CDR2 sequences are MNHEY and SVGAGI. The CDR3 contains 11 residues. DNA of the CDR3: TGTGCCAGCACCTCAGGAGGTGAGCAGTTCTTC. This gives the protein CASTSGGEQFF.

V is TRBV5-8 and J is TRBJ2-5; 7 bases are a match to TRBD2. V shed 4 bases and J 2 bases; nucleotides not matched to a gene: 8. Germline CDR1 reads SGHTS; CDR2 reads YDEGEE. There are 15 residues in the CDR3. Here the CDR3 reads CASSAWTGGQETQYF. As DNA, the CDR3 is TGTGCCAGCAGCGCCTGGACGGGGGGTCAAGAGACCCAGTACTTC.

In DNA, the CDR3 is TGTGCCAGCAGTTACACGGGTGAGGGTCAGCCCCAGCATTTT. Protein: CASSYTGEGQPQHF. The chain uses TRBV6-5 and TRBJ1-5; no definite D call. Per germline, CDR1 MNHEY and CDR2 SVGAGI. This CDR3 contains 14 residues. Trimming took 2 bases from V and 6 from J, leaving 11 bases between them.

The gene calls are TRBV5-1 and TRBJ2-7; D possibly corresponds to TRBD1 (7 bases). The V end lost 4 bases, the J end lost 3 bases, and 17 bases lay between the germline ends. Germline CDR1 SGHRS, CDR2 YFSETQ. This CDR3 spans 15 amino acids. The CDR3 here is CASSRQGGEYYEQYF. The CDR3 DNA reads TGCGCCAGCAGCCGGCAGGGGGGTGAATACTACGAGCAGTACTTC.

This clone was detected a few times. The chain combines TRBV4-3 with TRBJ2-1; the D is unclear. The CDR3 contains 17 residues. Germline CDR1 reads LGHNA; CDR2 reads YSLEER. The V end was cut by 0 bases, the J end by 3 bases, with 15 bases between. CDR3 nucleotides: TGCGCCAGCAGCCAAGATATGATCGTACTCATCTACAATGAGCAGTTCTTC. The encoded protein is CASSQDMIVLIYNEQFF.

The gene calls are TRBV5-6 and TRBJ2-7; TRBD2 matches 10 bases. J lost 0 bases, V lost 0 bases, and 3 bases had no gene match. There are 16 residues in the CDR3. Per germline, CDR1 SGHDT and CDR2 YYEEEE. CDR3 nucleotide sequence: TGTGCCAGCAGCTTGGAACTAGCGGGGTCCTCCTACGAGCAGTACTTC. Protein sequence: CASSLELAGSSYEQYF.

The V gene is TRBV6-5, the J gene TRBJ1-1, with D perhaps matching TRBD1 (5 bases). Per germline, CDR1 MNHEY and CDR2 SVGAGI. CDR3 length equals 12 residues. Deletions cut 6 bases from V and 12 bases from J, with 17 bases between. The CDR3 loop reads CASSPTSGKTFF. CDR3 sequence (DNA): TGTGCCAGCAGCCCCACCTCAGGGAAAACTTTCTTT.

The V and J genes are TRBV5-6 and TRBJ2-1; weak D call: TRBD1 (5 bases). The CDR3 consists of 14 residues. Between the trimmed V and J ends, which lost 0 bases and 10 bases, there was a span of 14 bases. The germline CDR1 and CDR2 sequences are SGHDT and YYEEEE. The CDR3 reads CASSLGGLVGEQFF. In DNA, the CDR3 is TGTGCCAGCAGCTTGGGGGGCCTAGTAGGAGAGCAGTTCTTC.

The chain is built from TRBV4-1 and TRBJ2-1; TRBD1 aligns across 11 bases. CDR3 size: 15 residues. V trimming: 5 bases; J trimming: 5 bases; junction bases outside the gene matches: 5. The germline V gene encodes CDR1 MGHRA and CDR2 YSYEKL. CDR3 loop: CASSFGQGADNEQFF. As DNA, the CDR3 is TGCGCCAGCAGCTTCGGACAGGGGGCTGACAATGAGCAGTTCTTC.

V usage is TRBV5-1 and J usage is TRBJ2-3, with no clear D. Germline V gene data show CDR1 as SGHRS and CDR2 as YFSETQ. V dropped 0 bases and J dropped 1 base, with 9 bases sitting between them. The CDR3 length is 15 residues. CDR3 protein: CASSLGGPGTDTQYF. Written as DNA, the CDR3 is TGCGCCAGCAGCTTGGGAGGTCCGGGCACAGATACGCAGTATTTT.

The rearrangement joins TRBV5-1 to TRBJ1-5; 7 nucleotides match TRBD1. Germline CDR1 and CDR2: SGHRS and YFSETQ. The CDR3 spans 16 residues. With V trimmed by 0 bases and J by 4 bases, 7 bases remained unmatched. The CDR3 is CASSLAPGQENQPQHF. The CDR3 DNA reads as TGCGCCAGCAGCTTGGCTCCAGGACAGGAGAATCAGCCCCAGCATTTT.

The chain couples TRBV7-2 to TRBJ2-5; 13 positions match TRBD2. J gave up 5 bases and V 6 bases, and 9 bases lay outside the gene matches. CDR1 SGHTA and CDR2 FQGNSA come from the germline V gene. This CDR3 contains 16 residues. As DNA, the CDR3 is TGTGCCAGCAGGGGACAGGGACTAGCGGGACGGGAGACCCAGTACTTC. Translating it yields CASRGQGLAGRETQYF. Variable domain in full (rest from reference TRBV7-2 and TRBJ2-5): GAGVSQSPSNKVTEKGKDVELRCDPISGHTALYWYRQSLGQGLEFLIYFQGNSAPDKSGLPSDRFSAERTGGSVSTLTIQRTQQEDSAVYLCASRGQGLAGRETQYFGPGTRLLVL.

The chain carries TRBV25-1 and TRBJ2-1; 12 nucleotides agree with TRBD2. CDR3 length equals 16 residues. Losses at the gene ends were 2 bases for V and 7 bases for J; bases not matched to a gene: 6. Germline V lookup: CDR1 MGHDK, CDR2 SYGVNS. CDR3 amino acids: CASSEPGLAGRNEQFF. For the CDR3, the DNA is TGTGCCAGCAGTGAACCCGGACTAGCGGGAAGGAATGAGCAGTTCTTC.

The chain uses TRBV19 and TRBJ1-5; D gene unclear. Germline CDR1 and CDR2: LNHDA and SQIVND (reference sequence). The CDR3 sequence is 13 residues long. V gave up 8 bases and J gave up 5 bases, with 13 bases separating them. In DNA, the CDR3 is TGTGCCAGTCACAGTCACGTTTATCAGCCCCAGCATTTT. This encodes CASHSHVYQPQHF.

V gene TRBV10-3 combines with J gene TRBJ1-1, with TRBD1 matching 11 bases. The CDR3 length is 18 residues. Germline V lookup: CDR1 ENHRY, CDR2 SYGVKD. The V segment lost 1 base and the J segment 1 base; nucleotides outside the gene matches: 8. The CDR3 reads CAISEFGQGAQRNTEAFF. Written as DNA, the CDR3 is TGTGCCATCAGTGAGTTTGGACAGGGGGCGCAAAGGAACACTGAAGCTTTCTTT.

This chain connects TRBV5-1 to TRBJ1-4, with D hard to call. This CDR3 is built from 14 residues. V was shortened by 4 bases and J by 5 bases, with 12 bases between the two germline ends. CDR1 is SGHRS and CDR2 is YFSETQ in the germline V gene. The CDR3 DNA reads TGCGCCAGCAGCCCGGACGGGAGGAATGAAAAACTGTTTTTT. Translated: CASSPDGRNEKLFF.

This chain joins TRBV5-1 and TRBJ1-2; D remains unclear. CDR3 length: 15 amino acids. Germline CDR1 and CDR2: SGHRS and YFSETQ. V shed 5 bases and J shed 0 bases, with 14 bases lying between them. The CDR3 spells CASRLSQHSNYGYTF. DNA of the CDR3: TGCGCCAGCAGGTTATCACAGCACTCTAACTATGGCTACACCTTC.

V is TRBV7-2 and J is TRBJ2-7, with 11 bases aligning to TRBD1. The CDR3 spans 18 residues. The V and J ends lost 2 bases and 0 bases, in that order; junction bases with no gene match: 9. CDR1 is SGHTA, CDR2 FQGNSA, per germline. CDR3 region: CASSLRGQGGASSYEQYF. In nucleotides, the CDR3 is TGTGCCAGCAGCTTAAGGGGACAGGGGGGGGCGAGCTCCTACGAGCAGTACTTC.

The chain uses TRBV5-1 and TRBJ1-1; D is possibly TRBD1 (6 bases). The CDR3 is 13 residues long. Germline V gene data show CDR1 as SGHRS and CDR2 as YFSETQ. The ends were cut back, 4 bases at V and 6 bases at J, with 13 bases in the middle. For the CDR3, the DNA is TGCGCCAGCAGCACAGGACAGCTAGCTGAAGCTTTCTTT. Protein sequence: CASSTGQLAEAFF.

This clone was found a few times. V gene TRBV5-1 combines with J gene TRBJ2-5, with TRBD2 matching 8 bases. V was clipped by 0 bases and J by 3 bases; unmatched bases: 4. CDR1 is SGHRS, CDR2 YFSETQ, per germline. The CDR3 runs 15 residues. The CDR3 bases are TGCGCCAGCAGCTTGGTGATAGCGGGAAAAGAGACCCAGTACTTC. Protein product: CASSLVIAGKETQYF.